The 29 T cell receptor beta chains presented below share a single source sample, sequenced in a study of blood T cell repertoires in COVID-19. Clones were read by immunoSEQ multiplex PCR, and TCRdb kept only the in-frame ones, dropping some. Of 300,000 or so clones listed, just over 85% were seen once; the top ten hold around 4.4%. Sequenced sample: PBMCs or T cells enriched from blood (not recorded which). These receptors were collected from a woman aged 40-49 years with acute COVID-19.

CDR3: CASSYTRITEAFF. CDR3 nucleotide sequence: TGTGCCAGCAGTTATACTAGGATCACTGAAGCTTTCTTT. The rearrangement joins TRBV6-2 or TRBV6-3 to TRBJ1-1; D call uncertain. CDR1 is MNHEY and CDR2 is SVGEGT in the germline V gene. Deletions cut 3 bases from V and 4 bases from J, with 9 bases between. The CDR3 consists of 13 residues.

This clone has a single count. The CDR3 region is CASSRTGGSYQETQYF. The CDR3 DNA reads TGTGCCAGCTCCAGGACAGGGGGCTCGTACCAAGAGACCCAGTACTTC. The chain joins TRBV19 to TRBJ2-5; 11 nucleotides match TRBD1. CDR3 length: 16 amino acids. The trim removed 9 bases at V and 0 bases at J, leaving 9 bases unmatched. CDR1 is LNHDA, CDR2 SQIVND, per germline (reference sequence).

The chain carries TRBV15 and TRBJ1-2, with 7 positions matching TRBD1. This CDR3 contains 14 residues. Germline V gene sequence: CDR1 LNHNV, CDR2 YYDKDF (reference sequence). Trimming removed 1 base from V and 4 bases from J; junction bases left unmatched: 3. Written as DNA, the CDR3 is TGTGCCACCAGCAGAGGACAGGGCAGCTATGGCTACACCTTC. It translates to CATSRGQGSYGYTF.

J is TRBJ2-7 and V is TRBV7-8, with D possibly being TRBD1 (5 bases). From germline, CDR1 is SGHVS and CDR2 FQNEAQ. The germline V and J ends were trimmed by 5 bases and 3 bases, with 11 bases remaining between them. This CDR3 comprises 13 residues. CDR3 loop: CASSPRQGYEQYF. DNA for the CDR3: TGTGCCAGCAGCCCCCGGCAGGGCTACGAGCAGTACTTC.

The rearrangement uses TRBV7-9 and TRBJ1-2; 7 nucleotides agree with TRBD1. With 3 bases clipped from V and 4 bases from J, the junction kept 5 bases outside the gene matches. The germline V gene encodes CDR1 SEHNR and CDR2 FQNEAQ (reference sequence). The CDR3 extends over 14 amino acids. The CDR3 DNA follows: TGTGCCAGCAGCTTTACCACAGGGGTCTATGGCTACACCTTC. Its protein is CASSFTTGVYGYTF. The full variable domain, with the rest looked up from reference TRBV7-9 and TRBJ1-2, is DTGVSQNPRHKITKRGQNVTFRCDPISEHNRLYWYRQTLGQGPEFLTYFQNEAQLEKSRLLSDRFSAERPKGSFSTLEIQRTEQGDSAMYLCASSFTTGVYGYTFGSGTRLTVV.

The J gene is TRBJ2-6, the V gene TRBV27; the D is unclear. Looked up from germline, CDR1 is MNHEY and CDR2 is SMNVEV (reference sequence). V was trimmed by 2 bases and J by 0 bases, leaving 20 bases between them. CDR3 length equals 20 residues. CDR3 region: CASSLDFSRNPNSGANVLTF. The CDR3 bases are TGTGCCAGCAGTTTAGATTTTAGTAGAAACCCGAACTCTGGGGCCAACGTCCTGACTTTC. Based on the CDR3 plus reference TRBV27 and TRBJ2-6, the full variable domain is EAQVTQNPRYLITVTGKKLTVTCSQNMNHEYMSWYRQDPGLGLRQIYYSMNVEVTDKGDVPEGYKVSRKEKRNFPLILESPSPNQTSLYFCASSLDFSRNPNSGANVLTFGAGSRLTVL.

The J gene is TRBJ2-7, the V gene TRBV4-3; 8 bases align to TRBD2. The CDR3 consists of 14 residues. Germline trimming cut 4 bases from V and 3 bases from J; bases unmatched to any gene: 5. The germline CDR1 and CDR2 sequences are LGHNA and YSLEER. CDR3 sequence (DNA): TGCGCCAGCAGCCGTCAGCGGGAGAGCTACGAGCAGTACTTC. It encodes CASSRQRESYEQYF.

This chain joins TRBV7-2 and TRBJ2-3; D might be TRBD1 (5 bases). V lost 5 bases and J lost 4, with 10 bases in between. CDR1 and CDR2 from the germline V gene are SGHTA and FQGNSA. This CDR3 is 13 amino acids long. The CDR3 region has the DNA TGTGCCAGCAGCACAGCAGGGTCAGATACGCAGTATTTT. The encoded protein is CASSTAGSDTQYF.

This rearrangement joins TRBV7-6 to TRBJ2-7; 8 bases fit TRBD2. The germline CDR1 and CDR2 sequences are SGHVS and FNYEAQ. J was trimmed by 3 bases and V by 5 bases; bases with no gene match: 15. This CDR3 contains 17 residues. The CDR3 DNA reads as TGTGCCAGCAGCCAGGGTCCGGGGGGGACTACCTTCTACGAGCAGTACTTC. It translates to CASSQGPGGTTFYEQYF.

The chain combines TRBV5-1 with TRBJ2-4; TRBD1 matches 9 bases. The germline CDR1 and CDR2 sequences are SGHRS and YFSETQ. Losses at the gene ends were 0 bases for V and 5 bases for J; bases not matched to a gene: 12. There are 18 residues in the CDR3. CDR3 sequence: CASSLAAGTGTRENIQYF. In nucleotides, the CDR3 is TGCGCCAGCAGCTTGGCGGCCGGGACAGGGACGAGGGAAAACATTCAGTACTTC.

The chain uses TRBV19 and TRBJ2-3; D perhaps matches TRBD2 (6 bases). The length of the CDR3 is 16 residues. Looked up from germline, CDR1 is LNHDA and CDR2 is SQIVND (reference sequence). The V end was cut by 7 bases, the J end by 0 bases, with 17 bases between. CDR3 loop: CASTPTGGSSTDTQYF. The CDR3 nucleotides are TGTGCCAGTACCCCCACTGGGGGGTCTAGCACAGATACGCAGTATTTT.

The chain combines TRBV7-2 with TRBJ1-2, with a weak D call TRBD1 (5 bases). In germline, CDR1 is SGHTA, CDR2 FQGNSA. The CDR3 spans 15 residues. V was pared by 11 bases and J by 4 bases, with 23 bases between. The CDR3 spells CAEQGTGTPPYGYTF. The DNA for the CDR3 is TGTGCCGAGCAGGGAACCGGGACTCCACCCTATGGCTACACCTTC.

The V call is TRBV5-1, the J call TRBJ1-4, with D unresolved. Germline-derived CDR1 and CDR2 are SGHRS and YFSETQ. This CDR3 is 14 amino acids long. Trimming stripped 4 bases from V and 0 bases from J, with 7 bases between. Written as DNA, the CDR3 is TGCGCCAGCAGCAACAGTGCAACTAATGAAAAACTGTTTTTT. Protein product: CASSNSATNEKLFF.

This clone was seen more than once but under ten times. The rearrangement links TRBV3-1 (or the pseudogene TRBV3-2) to TRBJ1-2; D is unresolved. Trimming removed 0 bases at V and 7 bases at J, with 12 bases between. The CDR3 runs to 14 residues. The germline gives CDR1 LGHDT, CDR2 YNNKEL (reference sequence). This CDR3 is CASSQDRELRGYTF. CDR3 in DNA: TGTGCCAGCAGCCAAGATCGAGAATTACGTGGCTACACCTTC.

The rearrangement links TRBV13 to TRBJ1-2, with TRBD1 matching 7 bases. V was clipped by 5 bases and J by 4 bases; unmatched bases: 7. This CDR3 is 14 amino acids long. Germline-derived CDR1 and CDR2 are PRHDT and FYEKMQ (reference sequence). CDR3 DNA: TGTGCCAGCAGCGGAAACAGGGGATTCTATGGCTACACCTTC. This translates into CASSGNRGFYGYTF.

This chain uses TRBV14 with TRBJ2-7, with 7 bases aligning to TRBD2. Trimming took 3 bases from V and 5 from J; bases not matched to a gene: 4. Per the germline V gene, CDR1 is SGHDN and CDR2 is FVKESK. CDR3 length: 13 residues. The CDR3 loop reads CASSQGGVHEQYF. As DNA, the CDR3 is TGTGCCAGCAGCCAGGGAGGGGTACACGAGCAGTACTTC. The full variable domain, completed using reference TRBV14 and TRBJ2-7, is EAGVTQFPSHSVIEKGQTVTLRCDPISGHDNLYWYRRVMGKEIKFLLHFVKESKQDESGMPNNRFLAERTGGTYSTLKVQPAELEDSGVYFCASSQGGVHEQYFGPGTRLTVT.

V is TRBV9 and J is TRBJ2-3, with D possibly matching TRBD2 (6 bases). The CDR3 runs 15 residues. V was cut by 6 bases and J by 2 bases, with 16 bases left in between. CDR1 and CDR2 from the germline V gene are SGDLS and YYNGEE. CDR3 sequence: CASTVRGGNTDTQYF. CDR3 DNA: TGTGCCAGCACCGTGCGTGGGGGGAACACAGATACGCAGTATTTT.

This rearrangement joins TRBV2 to TRBJ1-2, with a possible D match to TRBD1 (6 bases). The germline gives CDR1 SNHLY, CDR2 FYNNEI. Trimming shortened V by 7 bases and J by 1 base, and 13 bases separated the two germline ends. The CDR3 covers 14 residues. DNA for the CDR3: TGTGCCAGCACCATCGACAGGTTTAACTATGGCTACACCTTC. As protein: CASTIDRFNYGYTF.

This clone was seen once. One end of the junction varies from germline; a read error may be responsible. The CDR3: CASSPQVEKLFF. The CDR3 region has the DNA TGTGCCAGCAGTCCGCAGGTTGAAAAGCTGTTTTTT. V usage is TRBV2 and J usage is TRBJ1-4; the D is unclear. This CDR3 has 12 residues. The germline gives CDR1 SNHLY, CDR2 FYNNEI.

The chain employs TRBV2 and TRBJ2-7; 7 bases are shared with TRBD2. J gave up 8 bases and V 6 bases, and 10 bases lay outside the gene matches. Germline V CDR1 and CDR2: SNHLY, FYNNEI. This CDR3 is built from 13 residues. CDR3 DNA: TGTGCCAGCAGAGGGGACTACTCTACGAAGCAGTACTTC. Its translation is CASRGDYSTKQYF. The full variable domain, completed using reference TRBV2 and TRBJ2-7, is EPEVTQTPSHQVTQMGQEVILRCVPISNHLYFYWYRQILGQKVEFLVSFYNNEISEKSEIFDDQFSVERPDGSNFTLKIRSTKLEDSAMYFCASRGDYSTKQYFGPGTRLTVT.

The chain employs TRBV21-1 and TRBJ1-5; the table's D gene call, TRBD1, was not cross checked with the DNA. TRBV21-1 is tagged as a pseudogene. CDR3 length equals 19 residues. The CDR3 bases are TGTGCCAGCAGCAAAGCATCAGACAGGGTCGAGGGTAGCAATCAGCCCCAGCATTTT. Protein: CASSKASDRVEGSNQPQHF.

This rearrangement joins TRBV18 to TRBJ1-1; perhaps TRBD1 as D (5 bases). The germline V and J ends were trimmed by 3 bases and 0 bases, with 11 bases remaining between them. Germline assignment: CDR1 KGHSH and CDR2 LQKENI. The CDR3 spans 15 residues. CDR3 sequence: CASSPARALNTEAFF. The CDR3 coding sequence is TGTGCCAGCTCACCGGCCAGGGCCCTGAACACTGAAGCTTTCTTT.

This chain connects TRBV29-1 to TRBJ2-7; 10 nucleotides align to TRBD1. V shed 6 bases, J shed 5 bases, and the junction held 7 bases outside the gene matches. This CDR3 contains 13 residues. Germline assignment: CDR1 SQVTM and CDR2 ANQGSEA. The CDR3, as DNA: TGCAGCGTCGGTCGACAGGGGGCCCACGAGCAGTACTTC. This sequence encodes CSVGRQGAHEQYF.

J is TRBJ2-5 and V is TRBV2; D may be TRBD1 (6 bases). This CDR3 spans 14 amino acids. V was trimmed by 4 bases and J by 2 bases, leaving 11 bases between them. Per the germline V gene, CDR1 is SNHLY and CDR2 is FYNNEI. The chain's CDR3 is CASSGGQIQETQYF. For the CDR3, the DNA is TGTGCCAGCAGTGGGGGACAAATACAAGAGACCCAGTACTTC. Filled out from reference TRBV2 and TRBJ2-5, the complete variable domain reads EPEVTQTPSHQVTQMGQEVILRCVPISNHLYFYWYRQILGQKVEFLVSFYNNEISEKSEIFDDQFSVERPDGSNFTLKIRSTKLEDSAMYFCASSGGQIQETQYFGPGTRLLVL.

The chain links TRBV14 to TRBJ1-5, with 7 bases identical to TRBD1. This CDR3 comprises 18 residues. Germline V lookup: CDR1 SGHDN, CDR2 FVKESK. Germline trimming cut 0 bases from V and 6 bases from J; bases unmatched to any gene: 14. The DNA of the CDR3 is TGTGCCAGCAGCCAAGAAGGCCTGAGGGGGCGAGAGCTTCAGCCCCAGCATTTT. Translation: CASSQEGLRGRELQPQHF.

This clone was picked up a small number of times. The gene calls are TRBV7-2 and TRBJ1-2; no clear D. The CDR3 spans 14 residues. V was clipped by 7 bases and J by 1 base, with 13 bases between them. CDR1 and CDR2 (germline): SGHTA, FQGNSA. The CDR3 loop reads CASKRPSNNYGYTF. In nucleotides, the CDR3 is TGTGCCAGCAAGCGGCCTTCCAATAACTATGGCTACACCTTC.

This clone was found a few times. The chain combines TRBV7-8 with TRBJ2-7; TRBD1 agrees at 9 bases. Germline V gives CDR1 SGHVS, CDR2 FQNEAQ. V lost 5 bases, J lost 2 bases, and 4 bases stayed unmatched. The CDR3 is made up of 14 amino acids. CDR3 coding DNA: TGTGCCAGCAGCATCCGGGACAGGGCCTACGAGCAGTACTTC. It encodes CASSIRDRAYEQYF.

The chain couples TRBV3-1 (or the pseudogene TRBV3-2) to TRBJ2-7, with a weak D call TRBD2 (6 bases). Trimming removed 5 bases from V and 5 bases from J, with 22 bases in between. Per the germline V gene, CDR1 is LGHDT and CDR2 is YNNKEL (reference sequence). There are 16 residues in the CDR3. CDR3 sequence: CASSSWASGDQDEQYF. The CDR3 nucleotides are TGTGCCAGCAGCTCCTGGGCGTCGGGGGATCAGGACGAGCAGTACTTC.

The CDR3 here is CASSVGFGQDEKLFF. CDR3 DNA: TGTGCCAGCAGCGTAGGGTTCGGACAGGATGAAAAACTGTTTTTT. The V and J genes are TRBV9 and TRBJ1-4; 7 nucleotides align to TRBD1. The V gene end was trimmed by 0 bases and the J gene end by 6 bases; junction bases not matched to a gene: 5. The CDR3 is 15 residues long. Germline V gene lookup returns CDR1 SGDLS and CDR2 YYNGEE.